This TCR beta chain came from a study of cytomegalovirus exposure and HLA in healthy donors. Whole-study context: Most genotyped donors, 81% of about 400, had Caucasian-associated genetic ancestry.

The study's findings and limits: The investigators catalogued 164 TCR beta chains as cytomegalovirus-associated. Several of the most significant clusters appeared linked to common viral pathogens, based on a later analysis. Presence/absence results assume similar sequencing depth per donor, which may not hold.

This CDR3 contains 14 residues. The V gene lost 4 bases and the J gene lost 4 bases, with 14 bases spanning the gap. The germline CDR1 and CDR2 sequences are SGHDT and YYEEEE. The PCR had 60 Vbeta and 13 Jbeta primers. The data were produced by immunoSEQ multiplex PCR, yet TCRdb's version contains in-frame clones alone and is incomplete. The sample carries 100,000 to 150,000 clones, about 76% recorded once. Concerning this clone itself: The antigen is not known.

This TCR was sampled from a man aged 55 to 70 in good health and CMV-seropositive. The sample was PBMCs. V is TRBV5-6 and J is TRBJ1-2, with D possibly TRBD1 on 5 matching bases. CDR3 residues: CASSPRQRRYGYTF. In nucleotides, the CDR3 is TGTGCCAGCAGCCCTAGACAGAGACGCTATGGCTACACCTTC. Supplemented by reference TRBV5-6 and TRBJ1-2, the full variable domain reads DAGVTQSPTHLIKTRGQQVTLRCSPKSGHDTVSWYQQALGQGPQFIFQYYEEEERQRGNFPDRFSGHQFPNYSSELNVNALLLGDSALYLCASSPRQRRYGYTFGSGTRLTVV.